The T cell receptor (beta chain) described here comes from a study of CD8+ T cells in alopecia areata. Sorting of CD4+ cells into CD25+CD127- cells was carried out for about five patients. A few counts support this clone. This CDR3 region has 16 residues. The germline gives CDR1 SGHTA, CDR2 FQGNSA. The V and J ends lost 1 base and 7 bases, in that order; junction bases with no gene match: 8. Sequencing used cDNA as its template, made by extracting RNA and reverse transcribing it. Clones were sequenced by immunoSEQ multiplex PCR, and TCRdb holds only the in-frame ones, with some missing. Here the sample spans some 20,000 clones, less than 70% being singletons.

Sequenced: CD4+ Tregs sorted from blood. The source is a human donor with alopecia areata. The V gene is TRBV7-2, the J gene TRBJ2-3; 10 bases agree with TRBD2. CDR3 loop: CASSLGSGGAGNTQYF. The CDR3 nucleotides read TGTGCCAGCAGCTTAGGGAGCGGGGGGGCCGGAAATACGCAGTATTTT.